The 5 T cell receptor beta chains below all came from one sample that was sequenced in a study of blood T cell repertoires in COVID-19. The protocol was immunoSEQ multiplex PCR, while the TCRdb copy is restricted to in-frame clones and leaves out a portion. The sample lists tens of thousands of clones; 85% to 90% were seen once. Sequencing input: peripheral blood. The receptors derive from a middle-aged man with acute or convalescent COVID-19.

The chain combines TRBV5-1 with TRBJ2-7; 7 positions agree with TRBD1. V trimming: 7 bases; J trimming: 6 bases; junction bases outside the gene matches: 10. CDR3 length equals 13 residues. The germline V gene has CDR1 SGHRS and CDR2 YFSETQ. The CDR3 spells CASQVYRGGEQYF. In DNA, the CDR3 is TGCGCCAGCCAAGTGTACAGGGGTGGCGAGCAGTACTTC. Supplemented by reference TRBV5-1 and TRBJ2-7, the full variable domain reads KAGVTQTPRYLIKTRGQQVTLSCSPISGHRSVSWYQQTPGQGLQFLFEYFSETQRNKGNFPGRFSGRQFSNSRSEMNVSTLELGDSALYLCASQVYRGGEQYFGPGTRLTVT.

The rearrangement uses TRBV27 and TRBJ1-2; D unclear. Trimming shortened V by 3 bases and J by 0 bases, and 5 bases separated the two germline ends. The CDR3 has 13 residues. Germline CDR1 MNHEY, CDR2 SMNVEV (reference sequence). CDR3 region: CASSFAANYGYTF. The DNA for the CDR3 is TGTGCCAGCAGTTTTGCGGCTAACTATGGCTACACCTTC.

This chain connects TRBV27 to TRBJ1-6; unclear D gene. From germline, CDR1 is MNHEY and CDR2 SMNVEV (reference sequence). Trimming removed 5 bases at V and 9 bases at J, with 14 bases between. This CDR3 region has 14 residues. The CDR3 loop is CASSGLETGSPLHF. The CDR3 DNA reads as TGTGCCAGCAGTGGACTGGAAACGGGTTCACCCCTCCACTTT.

V and J are TRBV5-1 and TRBJ2-7; TRBD2 aligns across 7 bases. V lost 3 bases and J lost 6; bases outside the gene matches: 12. Germline V gives CDR1 SGHRS, CDR2 YFSETQ. The CDR3 consists of 15 residues. Written as DNA, the CDR3 is TGCGCCAGCAGCTCCCGCCAGGGAGGGCCGCTCGAGCAGTACTTC. It codes for CASSSRQGGPLEQYF.

The V call is TRBV5-8, the J call TRBJ1-1; no clear D. This CDR3 region has 10 residues. Trimming took 2 bases from V and 8 from J, leaving 4 bases between them. Germline V lookup: CDR1 SGHTS, CDR2 YDEGEE. The CDR3 DNA reads as TGTGCCAGCAGCTTCCTCGAAGCTTTCTTT. Its protein product is CASSFLEAFF.